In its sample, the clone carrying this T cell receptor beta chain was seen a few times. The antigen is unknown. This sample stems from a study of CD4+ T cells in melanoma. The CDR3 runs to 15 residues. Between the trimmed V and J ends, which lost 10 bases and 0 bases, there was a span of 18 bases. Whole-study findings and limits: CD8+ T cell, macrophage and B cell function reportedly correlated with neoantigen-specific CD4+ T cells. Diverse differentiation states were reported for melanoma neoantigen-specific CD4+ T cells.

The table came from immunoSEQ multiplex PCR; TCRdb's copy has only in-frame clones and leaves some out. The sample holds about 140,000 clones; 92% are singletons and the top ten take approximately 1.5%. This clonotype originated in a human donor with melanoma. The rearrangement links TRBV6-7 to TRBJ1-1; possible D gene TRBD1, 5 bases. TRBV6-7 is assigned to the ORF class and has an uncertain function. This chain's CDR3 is CATPPPGPLNTEAFF. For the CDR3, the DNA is TGTGCCACCCCGCCCCCGGGACCGCTGAACACTGAAGCTTTCTTT.